This TCR gamma chain was captured by sequencing in a study of intestinal T cells in coeliac disease (dated by TCRdb to the early 2020s). Describing the broader study: Coeliac patients were much younger than controls, with mean ages of around 15 versus 50 years in the TRG cohort. Duodenal biopsies from about eleven coeliac disease patients and about eleven non-coeliac controls were included in the TCR-delta (TRD) cohort. Duodenal biopsies from 30 to 35 coeliac disease patients and under 25 non-coeliac controls made up a second, larger TCR-gamma (TRG) cohort. The paper as a whole reports these results and caveats: Clustering based on TRG put most of the roughly 54 biopsies (94.4%) in the right class, and the reported leave-one-out accuracy was roughly 87%. FFPE-derived DNA was found to be relatively degraded, and loss of a proportion of TCR sequences in each sample was likely caused by this degradation. There was no way to tell repeated CDR3 amino acid sequences apart from PCR duplicates. In training, clustering based on TRD kmers put every one of the 22 biopsies in the right class, and the leave-one-out accuracy was reported as 91%. Age was significantly different between the coeliac and control groups, but splitting the analysis by age did not give a significant classification.

This clone turned up a few times. It lacks a known antigen. No quality values exist for individual bases; no much larger clone is one base distant. V lost 8 bases and J lost 7 bases, and the count of bases not matched to a germline gene is 14. Inclusive of the bounding cysteine and phenylalanine, the CDR3 is 15 residues long. Left in the record is the CDR3 DNA by itself, 45 bases read in frame from the first base. Libraries were prepared through multiplex PCR. The sequencer listed for this sample is Ion Torrent PGM. TRG repertoires were amplified from around 200 ng of biopsy DNA with the LymphoTrack kit, in which Illumina adapters are carried by the primers. TRG amplicons were purified using AMPure XP beads, were quantified on a 2100 Bioanalyzer, and were pooled equimolarly. Sequencing of TRG libraries was performed on an Ion PGM instrument. The source study handled its data this way. Reads in which more than 10% of nucleotides fell below the per-patient third-quartile quality score were removed with FastX. IMGT/HighV-QUEST was used to align the reads, assigning V, D and J genes, identifying CDR3 regions and assessing functionality. After the sequences were translated into amino acids, every sequence predicted to be non-functional was thrown out. CDR3s were split into kmers with and without positional annotation, PCA was performed on kmer frequencies, and samples were clustered using all 1023 combinations of PCs 1-10. Classification was validated by leave-one-out cross-validation, re-optimising parameters on the remaining samples each time. Using the vegan R package, Shannon diversity was calculated from repeated random subsamples whose size matched the lowest read count. TCRdb recomputed clones from the public reads with CATT; identical DNA rows were then combined. These V and J calls are TCRdb output, not the study's own analysis. The sample includes 970 or so gamma-chain clones, with around 42% observed a single time. The ten largest clones take up over 15% of the sample.

Genomic DNA was extracted with the QIAamp DNA FFPE tissue kit from ten 5-um FFPE scrolls per case. To test whether coeliac disease can be classified from the TCR repertoire, the study used fully anonymised formalin-fixed paraffin-embedded duodenal biopsies that were not needed for diagnosis. The receptor's source is a human donor with celiac disease. The chain joins TRGV10 to TRGJP1. TRGV10 belongs to the ORF category, with a function that is uncertain. The specimen was a duodenal biopsy. The DNA sequence reads TGTGCTGCGTGGGAGGGAATACCACTTGGTTGGTTCAAGATATTT. Protein translation: CAAWEGIPLGWFKIF.